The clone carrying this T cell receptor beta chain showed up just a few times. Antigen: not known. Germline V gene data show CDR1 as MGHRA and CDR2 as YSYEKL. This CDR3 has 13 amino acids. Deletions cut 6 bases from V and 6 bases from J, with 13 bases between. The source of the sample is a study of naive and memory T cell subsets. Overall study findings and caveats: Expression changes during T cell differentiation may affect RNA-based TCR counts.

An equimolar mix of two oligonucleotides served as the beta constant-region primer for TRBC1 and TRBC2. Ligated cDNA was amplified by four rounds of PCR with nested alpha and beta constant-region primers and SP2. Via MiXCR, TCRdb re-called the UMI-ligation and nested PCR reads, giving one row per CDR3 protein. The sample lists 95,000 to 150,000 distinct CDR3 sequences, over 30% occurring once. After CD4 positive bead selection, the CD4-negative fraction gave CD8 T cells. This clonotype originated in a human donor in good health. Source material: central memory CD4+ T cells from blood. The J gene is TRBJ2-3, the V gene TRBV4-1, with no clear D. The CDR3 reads CASRPIGRDTQYF. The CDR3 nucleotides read TGCGCCAGCAGGCCTATTGGGCGCGATACGCAGTATTTT.